What follows are 19 T cell receptor beta chains derived from one specimen sequenced in a study of OX40 agonist ivuxolimab in advanced cancers. Here immunoSEQ multiplex PCR was the method, and the copy in TCRdb shows in-frame clones only, minus some. This sample has around 67,000 clones; nearly 90% occur once, and the top ten carry approximately 1.3%. Sequencing was performed on CD4+ or CD8+ T cells sorted from blood, taken in a trial of the OX40 agonist ivuxolimab. The receptors shown here come from an adult with an advanced solid tumor such as melanoma, head and neck, liver or kidney cancer.

This sequence joins TRBV9 and TRBJ1-1; TRBD1 is a possible D gene (6 bases). Trimming cost V 4 bases and J 6 bases, with 16 bases left between them. Germline CDR1 reads SGDLS; CDR2 reads YYNGEE. CDR3 length: 14 amino acids. CDR3 DNA: TGTGCCAGCAGCCCGAACAGCCGACAGGCTGAAGCTTTCTTT. It codes for CASSPNSRQAEAFF.

V is TRBV27 and J is TRBJ2-1; a weak D match, TRBD2 (6 bases). The CDR3 has 12 residues. V was trimmed by 3 bases and J by 9 bases, leaving 9 bases between them. Germline V gene sequence: CDR1 MNHEY, CDR2 SMNVEV (reference sequence). The CDR3 nucleotides read TGTGCCAGCAGTTTCGGAGCGGGTGAGCAGTTCTTC. This translates into CASSFGAGEQFF.

The V call is TRBV19, the J call TRBJ1-5, with D perhaps TRBD1 (5 bases). The CDR3 length is 13 residues. Trimming cost V 2 bases and J 5 bases, with 7 bases left between them. From germline, CDR1 is LNHDA and CDR2 SQIVND (reference sequence). The CDR3, as DNA: TGTGCCAGTAGTATAAGGGGAGATCAGCCCCAGCATTTT. Translating it yields CASSIRGDQPQHF.

In this sample, this clone turned up a few times. The chain links TRBV6-1 to TRBJ2-2; a weak D match, TRBD1 (6 bases). From germline, CDR1 is MNHNS and CDR2 SASEGT. The CDR3 length is 12 residues. Written as DNA, the CDR3 is TGTGACGCAGGGGATTTGGCCGGGGAGCTGTTTTTT. This codes for CDAGDLAGELFF.

This sequence joins TRBV19 and TRBJ1-2; possible D gene TRBD1, 5 bases. Germline CDR1 reads LNHDA; CDR2 reads SQIVND (reference sequence). The V gene lost 5 bases and the J gene lost 5 bases, with 18 bases spanning the gap. CDR3 length equals 15 residues. This CDR3 is CASSARGTGEYGYTF. Written as DNA, the CDR3 is TGTGCCAGTAGTGCCCGTGGGACGGGGGAGTATGGCTACACCTTC.

The chain links TRBV7-2 to TRBJ2-3; 10 bases line up with TRBD2. Germline-derived CDR1 and CDR2 are SGHTA and FQGNSA. There are 14 residues in the CDR3. V shed 7 bases, J shed 1 base, and the junction held 2 bases outside the gene matches. CDR3 DNA: TGTGCCAGCAACCTAGCGGGGGGCACAGATACGCAGTATTTT. Encoded protein: CASNLAGGTDTQYF.

The chain uses TRBV5-1 and TRBJ1-1; tentatively, D is TRBD1 (5 bases). V was trimmed by 5 bases and J by 3 bases, leaving 8 bases between them. Germline V CDR1 and CDR2: SGHRS, YFSETQ. There are 12 residues in the CDR3. The CDR3 reads CASRDSYTEAFF. The CDR3 coding sequence is TGCGCCAGCAGAGACAGTTACACTGAAGCTTTCTTT. The variable domain in full, completed from reference TRBV5-1 and TRBJ1-1, reads KAGVTQTPRYLIKTRGQQVTLSCSPISGHRSVSWYQQTPGQGLQFLFEYFSETQRNKGNFPGRFSGRQFSNSRSEMNVSTLELGDSALYLCASRDSYTEAFFGQGTRLTVV.

This clone showed up just once. The chain recombines TRBV7-2 with TRBJ1-2, with D unclear. Per germline, CDR1 SGHTA and CDR2 FQGNSA. There are 13 residues in the CDR3. V was cut by 5 bases and J by 5 bases, with 12 bases left in between. The CDR3 DNA sequence: TGTGCCAGCAGCCATGAGTCGGGATATGGCTACACCTTC. Translating gives CASSHESGYGYTF.

The rearrangement links TRBV5-1 to TRBJ2-5; TRBD1 matches 9 bases. This CDR3 region has 14 residues. Germline V gene lookup returns CDR1 SGHRS and CDR2 YFSETQ. Trimming removed 6 bases from V and 1 base from J; junction bases left unmatched: 4. DNA for the CDR3: TGCGCCAGCAAGGGACAGGGCTTCCAAGAGACCCAGTACTTC. It codes for CASKGQGFQETQYF.

The chain employs TRBV9 and TRBJ2-7; D might be TRBD1 or TRBD2, each matching 6 bases. The ends were cut back, 0 bases at V and 5 bases at J, with 15 bases in the middle. The CDR3 is 15 residues long. The germline V gene has CDR1 SGDLS and CDR2 YYNGEE. The DNA for the CDR3 is TGTGCCAGCAGCGTAGAAGGGGGGAGATTCCACGAGCAGTACTTC. Translated: CASSVEGGRFHEQYF.

The chain recombines TRBV5-5 with TRBJ1-2, with D maybe TRBD1 (5 bases). V gave up 4 bases and J gave up 8 bases, with 12 bases separating them. This CDR3 spans 12 amino acids. Germline CDR1 and CDR2: SGHKS and YYEKEE (reference sequence). In DNA, the CDR3 is TGTGCCAGCAGCCCGGCGGGGGAGGGCTACACCTTC. It is translated as CASSPAGEGYTF.

CDR3 DNA: TGTGCCAGCAGCTTGTCTTTCACTACCTACAATGAGCAGTTCTTC. Translated, it gives CASSLSFTTYNEQFF. The chain combines TRBV5-4 with TRBJ2-1; D not certain. Between the trimmed V and J ends, which lost 1 base and 2 bases, there was a span of 10 bases. The CDR3 has 15 amino acids. CDR1 is SGHNT, CDR2 YYREEE, per germline (reference sequence).

This sequence joins TRBV28 and TRBJ2-5, with D hard to call. Per the germline V gene, CDR1 is MDHEN and CDR2 is SYDVKM. CDR3 size: 12 residues. V was cut by 2 bases and J by 3 bases, with 4 bases left in between. This chain's CDR3 is CASSLVKETQYF. DNA for the CDR3: TGTGCCAGCAGTTTAGTTAAAGAGACCCAGTACTTC.

J is TRBJ1-2 and V is TRBV6-5, with 7 bases that match TRBD1. Germline values: CDR1 MNHEY, CDR2 SVGAGI. The CDR3 totals 14 residues. V dropped 6 bases and J dropped 5; count of bases not matched to a gene: 9. In DNA, the CDR3 is TGTGCCAGCAGCCCAGACAGGGTCGGGTATGGCTACACCTTC. Encoded protein: CASSPDRVGYGYTF.

The chain links TRBV2 to TRBJ1-2; no reliable D call. V gave up 6 bases and J gave up 7 bases, with 12 bases separating them. This CDR3 is 12 amino acids long. CDR1 and CDR2 (germline): SNHLY, FYNNEI. CDR3 in DNA: TGTGCCAGCAGACCCGACCGGAGTGGCTACACCTTC. Protein sequence: CASRPDRSGYTF.

V is TRBV18 and J is TRBJ1-5; 8 nucleotides match TRBD1. With 1 base clipped from V and 1 base from J, the junction kept 15 bases outside the gene matches. Germline values: CDR1 KGHSH, CDR2 LQKENI. This CDR3 has 20 amino acids. CDR3 sequence: CASSPLFDRGRGVSNQPQHF. The CDR3 DNA reads TGTGCCAGCTCACCACTTTTCGACAGGGGTCGGGGAGTGAGCAATCAGCCCCAGCATTTT.

The chain uses TRBV7-6 and TRBJ1-4, with D perhaps matching TRBD1 (5 bases). Germline CDR1 and CDR2: SGHVS and FNYEAQ. V was pared by 3 bases and J by 6 bases, with 8 bases between. The CDR3 runs to 13 residues. CDR3 loop: CASSLGGYEKLFF. The CDR3 DNA reads TGTGCCAGCAGCTTGGGGGGTTATGAAAAACTGTTTTTT.

The chain joins TRBV19 to TRBJ2-3; 11 positions agree with TRBD2. Germline assignment: CDR1 LNHDA and CDR2 SQIVND (reference sequence). The junction had 6 bases not matched to a gene; V was cut back by 1 base and J by 6 bases. The CDR3 length is 16 residues. The CDR3 spells CASSIGLAGGSDTQYF. The CDR3 DNA reads as TGTGCCAGTAGTATAGGTCTAGCGGGAGGCTCCGATACGCAGTATTTT.

The chain employs TRBV19 and TRBJ1-5, with D unresolved. The CDR3 runs 10 residues. The germline V gene has CDR1 LNHDA and CDR2 SQIVND (reference sequence). Trimming left V 10 bases short and J 5 bases short, with 6 bases between. The CDR3 DNA follows: TGTGCCATCGGGTATCAGCCCCAGCATTTT. Residues: CAIGYQPQHF.